A single TCR beta chain is shown here with its context. Profiled with immunoSEQ multiplex PCR; TCRdb holds only in-frame clones, not every one. The sample has just over 95,000 clones, 90% to 96% seen once. The data are from a study of technical replicates of blood from a few donors. V gave up 5 bases and J gave up 5 bases; unmatched junction bases: 2. There are 12 residues in the CDR3. Germline V CDR1 and CDR2: SGHRS, YFSETQ. The chain uses TRBV5-1 and TRBJ1-2; 8 bases line up with TRBD1. The receptor comes from a human donor in good health. The specimen was T cells isolated from PBMCs. In DNA form, the CDR3 reads TGCGCCAGCAGACAGGGGGAGTATGGCTACACCTTC. Its translation: CASRQGEYGYTF.